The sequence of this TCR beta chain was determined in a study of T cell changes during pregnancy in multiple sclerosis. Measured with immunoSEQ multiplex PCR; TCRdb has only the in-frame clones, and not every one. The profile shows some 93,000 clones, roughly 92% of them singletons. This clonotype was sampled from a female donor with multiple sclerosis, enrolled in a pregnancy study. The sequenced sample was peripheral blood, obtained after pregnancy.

The DNA of the CDR3 is TGTGCCTGGAGTGCCGGGTCTGGAAACACCATATATTTT. Amino acid sequence: CAWSAGSGNTIYF. The chain uses TRBV30 and TRBJ1-3; D unclear. Germline-derived CDR1 and CDR2 are GTSNPN and SVGIG (reference sequence). V was pared by 1 base and J by 1 base, with 5 bases between. The CDR3 is made up of 13 amino acids.